This section outlines one TCR beta chain sequence together with its context. V was clipped by 5 bases and J by 0 bases; unmatched bases: 10. Germline V gene lookup returns CDR1 MDHEN and CDR2 SYDVKM. CDR3 length equals 19 residues. TCRdb ran MiXCR on the RT-PCR reads and lists one entry per CDR3 protein. The sample lists around 700,000 distinct CDR3 sequences, 14% seen once, with about 3.9% in the top ten. The source of this sequence is a female donor in good health, serving as a healthy control. The J gene is TRBJ2-5, the V gene TRBV28, with 15 bases fitting TRBD2. Sequenced: memory CD4+ T cells from blood. CDR3 residues: CASSPGLAGGVVYQETQYF. The CDR3 DNA follows: TGTGCCAGCAGTCCCGGACTAGCGGGAGGGGTCGTCTACCAAGAGACCCAGTACTTC. The whole variable domain, filled in from reference TRBV28 and TRBJ2-5, reads DVKVTQSSRYLVKRTGEKVFLECVQDMDHENMFWYRQDPGLGLRLIYFSYDVKMKEKGDIPEGYSVSREKKERFSLILESASTNQTSMYLCASSPGLAGGVVYQETQYFGPGTRLLVL.